One and the same sample provided the 2 T cell receptor beta chains below, sequenced in a study of T cell repertoires in cytomegalovirus infection. TCRdb re-analysed the reads in MiXCR, keeping a single row per CDR3 protein. The table includes some 270,000 distinct CDR3 sequences, about a sixth detected once. Material for sequencing was CD8+ T cells from PBMCs. The source of these receptors is a human donor in good health (CMV status not recorded). Some clones in this sample may be carry-over from other donors' samples.

This clonotype was seen only a few times. The V gene is TRBV7-4, the J gene TRBJ2-7; D unresolved. Germline assignment: CDR1 SGHVT and CDR2 SQSDAQ. The CDR3 length is 12 residues. The V end was cut by 5 bases, the J end by 6 bases, with 11 bases between. CDR3 in DNA: TGTGCCAGCAGCCTCCAGGTCTTCGAGCAGTACTTC. It specifies CASSLQVFEQYF. Based on the CDR3 plus reference TRBV7-4 and TRBJ2-7, the full variable domain is GAGVSQSPRYKVAKRGRDVALRCDSISGHVTLYWYRQTLGQGSEVLTYSQSDAQRDKSGRPSGRFSAERPERSVSTLKIQRTEQGDSAVYLCASSLQVFEQYFGPGTRLTVT.

This clonotype was found many times. The chain couples TRBV12-3 or TRBV12-4 to TRBJ2-1; 7 nucleotides align to TRBD1. Trimming at V came to 6 bases and at J to 9 bases, leaving 2 bases not matched to a gene. The CDR3 runs 11 residues. In nucleotides, the CDR3 is TGTGCCAGCAGACAGGGGCTTGAGCAGTTCTTC. It specifies CASRQGLEQFF.